These 15 T cell receptor beta chains were sequenced from one sample in a study of T-cell memory formation after mild COVID-19. TCRdb itself ran the 5' RACE reads through MiXCR, one entry per CDR3 protein. The sample lists about 160,000 distinct CDR3 sequences, 30% to 35% occurring once. The sequencing sample was made of PBMCs or a T cell subset sorted from them (not recorded which). Receptors were obtained from an adult woman who had mild COVID-19 (a few samples of this study predate the infection). Cell type and time point are not known.

The chain carries TRBV12-3 or TRBV12-4 and TRBJ2-1; D may be TRBD1 (6 bases). V was clipped by 2 bases and J by 2 bases, with 10 bases between them. The CDR3 covers 15 residues. The DNA for the CDR3 is TGTGCCAGCAGTTTACTAGGGGACACCTACAATGAGCAGTTCTTC. Protein: CASSLLGDTYNEQFF.

The V call is TRBV10-3, the J call TRBJ2-5; D unresolved. This CDR3 contains 11 residues. The germline V and J ends were trimmed by 8 bases and 5 bases, with 9 bases remaining between them. Per the germline V gene, CDR1 is ENHRY and CDR2 is SYGVKD. For the CDR3, the DNA is TGTGCCATCCTAGGTGGGGAGACCCAGTACTTC. Translated, it gives CAILGGETQYF.

This rearrangement joins TRBV7-6 to TRBJ1-1; unclear D gene. Per the germline V gene, CDR1 is SGHVS and CDR2 is FNYEAQ. The CDR3 extends over 14 amino acids. Trimming removed 0 bases from V and 0 bases from J, with 5 bases in between. The DNA for the CDR3 is TGTGCCAGCAGCTTAGCGGAGGTGAACACTGAAGCTTTCTTT. Translation: CASSLAEVNTEAFF.

This clonotype was counted many times. The chain recombines TRBV6-5 with TRBJ2-7; TRBD1 might be the D (5 bases). Looked up from germline, CDR1 is MNHEY and CDR2 is SVGAGI. The germline V and J ends were trimmed by 4 bases and 4 bases, with 11 bases remaining between them. The CDR3 has 13 amino acids. The chain's CDR3 is CASSFLQGYEQYF. CDR3 DNA sequence: TGTGCCAGCAGTTTCCTTCAGGGTTACGAGCAGTACTTC.

V usage is TRBV24-1 and J usage is TRBJ2-3; D possibly corresponds to TRBD2 (5 bases). The germline CDR1 and CDR2 sequences are KGHDR and SFDVKD. V lost 1 base and J lost 2, with 12 bases in between. The length of the CDR3 is 16 residues. Here the CDR3 DNA reads TGTGCCACCAGTGATTTTTACCGGGGAAACACAGATACGCAGTATTTT. Amino acids: CATSDFYRGNTDTQYF.

The chain recombines TRBV5-1 with TRBJ2-7, with TRBD2 matching 11 bases. J gave up 5 bases and V 4 bases, and 8 bases lay outside the gene matches. This CDR3 is 15 amino acids long. Germline loops: CDR1 SGHRS, CDR2 YFSETQ. The CDR3 region is CASSTLAGGLHEQYF. In DNA, the CDR3 is TGCGCCAGCAGCACCTTAGCGGGGGGGCTCCACGAGCAGTACTTC.

This clonotype has ten or more counts. This sequence joins TRBV7-3 and TRBJ2-1, with 8 nucleotides matching TRBD1. The CDR3 contains 15 residues. Germline assignment: CDR1 SGHTA and CDR2 FQGTGA. V was clipped by 3 bases and J by 8 bases; unmatched bases: 9. The CDR3 region has the DNA TGTGCCAGCAGCTTTCTCGGACAGGGAGGCGATGAGCAGTTCTTC. It is translated as CASSFLGQGGDEQFF. Supplemented by reference TRBV7-3 and TRBJ2-1, the full variable domain reads GAGVSQTPSNKVTEKGKYVELRCDPISGHTALYWYRQSLGQGPEFLIYFQGTGAADDSGLPNDRFFAVRPEGSVSTLKIQRTERGDSAVYLCASSFLGQGGDEQFFGPGTRLTVL.

The V call is TRBV29-1, the J call TRBJ2-3; D remains unclear. CDR3 size: 10 residues. CDR1 is SQVTM and CDR2 is ANQGSEA in the germline V gene. V lost 5 bases to trimming and J lost 3 bases, with 3 bases between them. For the CDR3, the DNA is TGCAGCGTTAGGACAGATACGCAGTATTTT. Protein: CSVRTDTQYF.

The chain has TRBV4-3 and TRBJ1-1; a weak D match, TRBD1 (6 bases). From germline, CDR1 is LGHNA and CDR2 YSLEER. V lost 4 bases, J lost 1 base, and 13 bases lay in between. This CDR3 contains 15 residues. The CDR3 loop reads CASSPRGGGNTEAFF. The DNA for the CDR3 is TGCGCCAGCAGCCCTAGGGGGGGAGGGAACACTGAAGCTTTCTTT.

The V gene is TRBV5-4, the J gene TRBJ2-1; 15 bases map to TRBD2. The germline CDR1 and CDR2 sequences are SGHNT and YYREEE (reference sequence). This CDR3 has 15 residues. With 4 bases clipped from V and 10 bases from J, the junction kept 6 bases outside the gene matches. CDR3 DNA sequence: TGTGCCAGCAGCCGTCCCGGGACTAGCGGGGGGGAGCAGTTCTTC. Encoded protein: CASSRPGTSGGEQFF.

This clonotype has just a few counts. V and J are TRBV7-6 and TRBJ2-3; weak D call: TRBD1 (7 bases). Trimming cost V 5 bases and J 2 bases, with 14 bases left between them. Per the germline V gene, CDR1 is SGHVS and CDR2 is FNYEAQ. This CDR3 has 15 residues. Here the CDR3 DNA reads TGTGCCAGCAGCGGGCGGGACAGACTCACAGATACGCAGTATTTT. It specifies CASSGRDRLTDTQYF.

This clonotype was seen only a few times. This chain connects TRBV20-1 to TRBJ2-7, with TRBD1 matching 7 bases. The V gene end was trimmed by 0 bases and the J gene end by 0 bases; junction bases not matched to a gene: 5. CDR3 length equals 15 residues. The germline V gene encodes CDR1 DFQATT and CDR2 SNEGSKA (reference sequence). The CDR3 loop reads CSARDGQARSYEQYF. CDR3 nucleotides: TGCAGTGCTAGAGATGGACAGGCCCGCTCCTACGAGCAGTACTTC.

V usage is TRBV6-5 and J usage is TRBJ2-7; 9 bases are a match to TRBD1. The V gene end was trimmed by 6 bases and the J gene end by 1 base; junction bases not matched to a gene: 7. Germline V CDR1 and CDR2: MNHEY, SVGAGI. This CDR3 has 15 residues. CDR3: CASRSDRGASYEQYF. The CDR3 region has the DNA TGTGCCAGCAGGTCCGACAGGGGGGCTTCCTACGAGCAGTACTTC.

The chain carries TRBV12-3 or TRBV12-4 and TRBJ2-1; 9 bases line up with TRBD2. The CDR3 spans 13 residues. Trimming took 6 bases from V and 8 from J; bases not matched to a gene: 5. The CDR3 loop is CASRAGGRDEQFF. The CDR3 bases are TGTGCCAGCAGGGCGGGGGGGCGTGATGAGCAGTTCTTC.

CDR3 nucleotides: TGTGCCAGCAGCTCAAGGACAGGGTACAATGAGCAGTTCTTC. This codes for CASSSRTGYNEQFF. The chain employs TRBV7-2 and TRBJ2-1, with 8 nucleotides matching TRBD1. This CDR3 contains 14 residues. The germline CDR1 and CDR2 sequences are SGHTA and FQGNSA. V lost 4 bases, J lost 4 bases, and 3 bases stayed unmatched. Full variable domain (remainder filled in from reference TRBV7-2 and TRBJ2-1): GAGVSQSPSNKVTEKGKDVELRCDPISGHTALYWYRQSLGQGLEFLIYFQGNSAPDKSGLPSDRFSAERTGGSVSTLTIQRTQQEDSAVYLCASSSRTGYNEQFFGPGTRLTVL.